Included here is one T cell receptor beta chain sequence, with context. Its specificity is unknown. These data belong to a study of shared clonotypes between healthy human individuals. Background on the study: Donors consisted of two women and a few men between 18 and 49. Study-level findings and limits: Some clonotypes were shared by all four sorted-subset donors, while others were not shared. The non-shared ones had lower generation probabilities than the shared ones. Estimated clonotype richness was generally higher in naive than memory subsets. Blood was the only sampled material, and tissue repertoires likely differ.

Clones were read by immunoSEQ multiplex PCR, and TCRdb kept only the in-frame ones, dropping some. The sample lists about 2 million clones; roughly 95% were seen once. Naive CD8 isolation took CD45RO-negative cells positively selected for CCR7 and excluded terminally differentiated effector memory CD45RA+ cells. Germline values: CDR1 SGHTA, CDR2 FQGTGA. This CDR3 has 18 residues. J was trimmed by 5 bases and V by 5 bases; bases with no gene match: 17. The sample was naive CD8+ T cells sorted from blood. This chain joins TRBV7-3 and TRBJ2-3; TRBD2 agrees at 9 bases. The sequence derives from a man aged 18 to 29 in good health. CDR3 coding DNA: TGTGCCAGCAGCCCCACTGGAGTTGCGGGGGGGCCTAAAGATACGCAGTATTTT. This translates into CASSPTGVAGGPKDTQYF.